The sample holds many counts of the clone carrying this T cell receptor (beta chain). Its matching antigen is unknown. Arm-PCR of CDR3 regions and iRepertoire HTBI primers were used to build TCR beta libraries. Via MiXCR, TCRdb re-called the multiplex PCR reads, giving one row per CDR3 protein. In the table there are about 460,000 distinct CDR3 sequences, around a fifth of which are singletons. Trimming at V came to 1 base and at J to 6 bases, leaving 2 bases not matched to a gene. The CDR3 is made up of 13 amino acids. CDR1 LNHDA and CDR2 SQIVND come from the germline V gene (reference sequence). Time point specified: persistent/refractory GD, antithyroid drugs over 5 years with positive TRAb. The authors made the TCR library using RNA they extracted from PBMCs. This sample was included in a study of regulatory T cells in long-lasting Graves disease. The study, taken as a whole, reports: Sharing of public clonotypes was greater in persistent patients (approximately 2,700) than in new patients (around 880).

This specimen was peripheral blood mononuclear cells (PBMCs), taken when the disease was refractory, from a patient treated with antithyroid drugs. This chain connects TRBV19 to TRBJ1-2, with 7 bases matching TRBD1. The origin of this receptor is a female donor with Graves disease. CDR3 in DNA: TGTGCCAGTAGTATAGTCGACAGGGATGGCTACACCTTC. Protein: CASSIVDRDGYTF.